The 16 T cell receptor beta chains presented below share a single source sample, sequenced in a study of T cell clusters in autoimmune cytopenias. One tube held mixed TRB-A and TRB-B primer pools for touch-down PCR. TCRdb reworked the multiplex PCR reads into one entry per CDR3 protein, no DNA. The sample yields approximately 4,000 distinct CDR3 sequences, of which the top ten take up under 30%. Each sample's input was roughly 230 ng genomic DNA, approximately 37,500 genome equivalents. Sequenced input: peripheral blood. These receptors came from a human donor with an autoimmune cytopenia or autoimmune hepatitis (not recorded which).

This clonotype counts as medium-sized (0.01 to 0.1%) by frequency. The rearrangement uses TRBV15 and TRBJ2-3; TCRdb designates TRBD2, a call that cannot be tested without DNA. Germline lookup yields CDR1 LNHNV and CDR2 YYDKDF (reference sequence). The length of the CDR3 is 16 residues. CDR3 sequence reads: CATSRTPGLNTDTQYF.

This chain connects TRBV28 to TRBJ1-6; with no DNA, the TCRdb D assignment of TRBD1 cannot be verified. CDR1 and CDR2 (germline): MDHEN, SYDVKM. The CDR3 contains 16 residues. The CDR3 here is CASSQTPETLNSPLHF.

This rearrangement joins TRBV6-5 to TRBJ2-7; TCRdb picks TRBD2, but there is no DNA to check that call. From germline, CDR1 is MNHEY and CDR2 SVGAGI. The CDR3 consists of 17 residues. The CDR3 region is CASSKPPRGLTNYEQYF.

Judged by frequency, this clonotype is medium-sized. This chain uses TRBV6-1 with TRBJ2-3; the TCRdb D gene call, TRBD2, has no DNA to confirm it. Germline V lookup: CDR1 MNHNS, CDR2 SASEGT. This CDR3 has 13 amino acids. The CDR3 here is CASSGQSADTQYF.

The rearrangement uses TRBV5-1 and TRBJ1-2; no DNA is available, so the TRBD1 call from TCRdb remains unchecked. The CDR3 loop spans 21 amino acids. CDR1 and CDR2 from the germline V gene are SGHRS and YFSETQ. The CDR3 spells CASSLASNFQASWGPTYGYTF.

According to its frequency, this clonotype is medium-sized. The V gene is TRBV29-1, the J gene TRBJ2-7; checking the TCRdb D call of TRBD2 is not possible without DNA. This CDR3 spans 15 amino acids. Germline V lookup: CDR1 SQVTM, CDR2 ANQGSEA. CDR3 loop: CSVLKLAGVSYEQYF.

The chain couples TRBV11-1 to TRBJ2-1; TCRdb selects TRBD2, and the lack of DNA leaves this call unchecked. Looked up from germline, CDR1 is SGHAT and CDR2 is FQDESV (reference sequence). The CDR3 is made up of 15 amino acids. The CDR3 is CASSPSVSPYNEQFF.

This clonotype is called medium-sized based on its frequency. The chain joins TRBV30 to TRBJ2-1; TCRdb reports TRBD2, a call that lacks DNA to check it against. CDR1 is GTSNPN, CDR2 SVGIG, per germline (reference sequence). The CDR3 extends over 16 amino acids. The CDR3 sequence is CAWSMGLAGGPDEQFF.

This rearrangement joins TRBV5-1 to TRBJ1-1. Germline values: CDR1 SGHRS, CDR2 YFSETQ. The CDR3 contains 13 residues. CDR3 loop: CASSEGLNTEAFF.

The chain carries TRBV5-5 and TRBJ2-7; there is no DNA to check the TCRdb D call of TRBD2. The CDR3 totals 15 residues. Germline loops: CDR1 SGHKS, CDR2 YYEKEE (reference sequence). This chain's CDR3 is CASSQGSGWSYEQYF.

This clonotype is deemed medium-sized by its frequency. The V call is TRBV19, the J call TRBJ2-1; TCRdb calls TRBD2, which cannot be checked without DNA. Germline loops: CDR1 LNHDA, CDR2 SQIVND (reference sequence). There are 16 residues in the CDR3. The CDR3 spells CASSIAGTSGYNEQFF. Full variable domain (remainder filled in from reference TRBV19 and TRBJ2-1): DGGITQSPKYLFRKEGQNVTLSCEQNLNHDAMYWYRQDPGQGLRLIYYSQIVNDFQKGDIAEGYSVSREKKESFPLTVTSAQKNPTAFYLCASSIAGTSGYNEQFFGPGTRLTVL.

The chain joins TRBV30 to TRBJ2-4; TCRdb's D call of TRBD2 is untestable without DNA. The CDR3 spans 16 residues. The germline gives CDR1 GTSNPN, CDR2 SVGIG (reference sequence). CDR3 sequence reads: CAWNKWEGRAKNIQYF.

This clonotype is labeled medium-sized based on frequency. The chain uses TRBV6-5 and TRBJ2-2; TCRdb proposes TRBD1, but this gene call is untestable without DNA. Germline V gene data show CDR1 as MNHEY and CDR2 as SVGAGI. The CDR3 runs 16 residues. The CDR3 sequence is CASSVTGASHVGELFF.

Its frequency marks this clonotype as medium-sized. The CDR3 sequence: CASSPGQRSNEKLFF. This rearrangement joins TRBV19 to TRBJ1-4. Germline CDR1 and CDR2: LNHDA and SQIVND (reference sequence). This CDR3 has 15 residues. The whole variable domain, filled in from reference TRBV19 and TRBJ1-4, reads DGGITQSPKYLFRKEGQNVTLSCEQNLNHDAMYWYRQDPGQGLRLIYYSQIVNDFQKGDIAEGYSVSREKKESFPLTVTSAQKNPTAFYLCASSPGQRSNEKLFFGSGTQLSVL.

This clonotype counts as large by frequency. The chain recombines TRBV29-1 with TRBJ2-1. Germline CDR1 SQVTM, CDR2 ANQGSEA. This CDR3 region has 13 residues. CDR3 loop: CSVDKTSTDEQFF.

V is TRBV11-1 and J is TRBJ2-3. Germline V lookup: CDR1 SGHAT, CDR2 FQDESV (reference sequence). This CDR3 has 16 amino acids. The CDR3 protein is CASSPGTWASTDTQYF.